This TCR beta chain is from a study of blood T cell repertoires in COVID-19. Overall study: From the United States, Italy and Spain came samples of acute and convalescent COVID-19. In each case, the material was cDNA or gDNA derived from T cells, B-cell-depleted T cells, or PBMCs.

The ends lost 1 base at V and 13 bases at J; junction bases unmatched: 7. This CDR3 has 14 amino acids. Germline-derived CDR1 and CDR2 are LNHNV and YYDKDF (reference sequence). Authors' processing steps: Reference gene primer amplification in the assay estimated nucleated cell counts. Profiling relied on immunoSEQ multiplex PCR, and the TCRdb table lists in-frame clones only, not all of them. For V, J and clone size, that table is used; D and trimming come from the DNA. The sample contains 140,000 or so clones, around 84% of which appear only once. V usage is TRBV15 and J usage is TRBJ2-7, with 13 bases lining up with TRBD2. Specimen: peripheral blood. This clonotype was sampled from a human donor in a cohort sampled during active COVID-19. CDR3 loop: CATSRVGTSGTLYF. In DNA form, the CDR3 reads TGTGCCACCAGCAGAGTCGGGACTAGCGGGACGCTATACTTC.